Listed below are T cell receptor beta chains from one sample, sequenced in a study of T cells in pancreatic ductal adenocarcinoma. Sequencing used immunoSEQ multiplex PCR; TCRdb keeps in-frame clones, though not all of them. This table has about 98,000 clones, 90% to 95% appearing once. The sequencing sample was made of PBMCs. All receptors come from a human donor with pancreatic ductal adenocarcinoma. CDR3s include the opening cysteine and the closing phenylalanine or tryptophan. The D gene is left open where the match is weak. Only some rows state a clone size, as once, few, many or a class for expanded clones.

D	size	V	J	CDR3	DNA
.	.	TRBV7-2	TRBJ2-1	CASSSGGERVRYNEQFF	TGTGCCAGCAGCTCTGGAGGGGAGCGGGTTAGATACAATGAGCAGTTCTTC
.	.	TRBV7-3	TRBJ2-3	CASRPTTDWTDTQYF	TGTGCCAGCAGGCCTACTACCGACTGGACAGATACGCAGTATTTT
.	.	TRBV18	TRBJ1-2	CASSPTGFNYGYTF	TGTGCCAGCTCGCCAACAGGATTTAACTATGGCTACACCTTC
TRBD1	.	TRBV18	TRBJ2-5	CASSTGTGVAETQYF	TGTGCCAGCTCGACCGGGACAGGGGTGGCAGAGACCCAGTACTTC
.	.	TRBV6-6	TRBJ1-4	CASMGHMNEKLFF	TGTGCCAGCATGGGACATATGAATGAAAAACTGTTTTTT
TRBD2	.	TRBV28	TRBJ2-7	CASSSSSGRSYEQYF	TGTGCCAGCAGTTCTTCTAGCGGGAGATCCTACGAGCAGTACTTC
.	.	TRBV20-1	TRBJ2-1	CSALRYNEQFF	TGCAGTGCTCTACGATACAATGAGCAGTTCTTC
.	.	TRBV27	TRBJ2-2	CASSFDVRAGNTGELFF	TGTGCCAGCAGTTTTGATGTGAGGGCAGGAAACACCGGGGAGCTGTTTTTT
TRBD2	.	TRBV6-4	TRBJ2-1	CASSDSARERYNEQFF	TGTGCCAGCAGTGACTCGGCGCGGGAGAGATACAATGAGCAGTTCTTC
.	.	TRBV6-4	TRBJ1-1	CASSAALNTEAFF	TGTGCCAGCAGTGCCGCGTTGAACACTGAAGCTTTCTTT
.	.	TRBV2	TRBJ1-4	CASSDGRSLGQEKLFF	TGTGCCAGCAGTGACGGGAGGAGTCTTGGACAGGAAAAACTGTTTTTT
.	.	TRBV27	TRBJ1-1	CASSSGVMNTEAFF	TGTGCCAGCAGTTCGGGAGTTATGAACACTGAAGCTTTCTTT
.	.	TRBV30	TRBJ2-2	CAWKGGALNTGELFF	TGTGCCTGGAAGGGGGGGGCCCTTAACACCGGGGAGCTGTTTTTT
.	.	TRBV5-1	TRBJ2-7	CASSPDGRVYEQYF	TGCGCCAGCAGCCCTGATGGCAGGGTGTACGAGCAGTACTTC
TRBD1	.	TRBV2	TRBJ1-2	CARTGGGNYGYTF	TGTGCCAGAACAGGGGGGGGTAACTATGGCTACACCTTC
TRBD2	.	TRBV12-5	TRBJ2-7	CASGLAATSGLPYEQYF	TGTGCTAGTGGTTTGGCGGCGACTAGCGGGCTACCCTACGAGCAGTACTTC
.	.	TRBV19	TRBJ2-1	CASTSEGHSYNEQFF	TGTGCCAGTACCTCGGAGGGCCACTCCTACAATGAGCAGTTCTTC
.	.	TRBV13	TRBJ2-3	CASSLKAGSTDTQYF	TGTGCCAGCAGCTTAAAGGCAGGGAGCACAGATACGCAGTATTTT
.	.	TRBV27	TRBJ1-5	CATKDSIYSNQPQHF	TGTGCCACCAAGGACAGTATATATAGCAATCAGCCCCAGCATTTT
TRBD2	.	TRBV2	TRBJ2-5	CASRGGGQYF	TGTGCCAGCAGGGGCGGGGGGCAGTACTTC
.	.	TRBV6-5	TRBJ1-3	CASSTNSGNTIYF	TGTGCCAGCAGTACTAATTCTGGAAACACCATATATTTT
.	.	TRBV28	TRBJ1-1	CASSDPRRQLRVNTEAFF	TGTGCCAGCAGTGACCCCCGGCGACAGTTGAGAGTCAACACTGAAGCTTTCTTT
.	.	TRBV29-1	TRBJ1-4	CSVWGATNEKLFF	TGCAGCGTTTGGGGCGCAACTAATGAAAAACTGTTTTTT
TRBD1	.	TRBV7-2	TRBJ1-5	CASSSQGIGNQPQHF	TGTGCCAGCAGCTCACAGGGGATTGGCAATCAGCCCCAGCATTTT
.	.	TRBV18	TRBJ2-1	CASSPPERGFYNEQFF	TGTGCCAGCTCACCACCGGAAAGGGGATTTTACAATGAGCAGTTCTTC
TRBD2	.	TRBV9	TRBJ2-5	CASSRGGSEETQYF	TGTGCCAGCAGCCGCGGGGGTAGCGAAGAGACCCAGTACTTC
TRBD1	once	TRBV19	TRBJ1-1	CASSTYRGTEAFF	TGTGCCAGTAGTACATACAGGGGCACTGAAGCTTTCTTT
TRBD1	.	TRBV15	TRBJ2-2	CATSRDMQGDVLRPGELFF	TGTGCCACCAGCAGAGATATGCAGGGGGATGTGTTAAGGCCCGGGGAGCTGTTTTTT
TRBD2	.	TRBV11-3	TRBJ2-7	CASSPLSGSTEQYF	TGTGCCAGCAGCCCATTGAGCGGGAGCACCGAGCAGTACTTC
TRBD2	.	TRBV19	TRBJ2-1	CASSEGLAGFEQFF	TGTGCCAGTAGTGAGGGACTAGCGGGATTTGAGCAGTTCTTC
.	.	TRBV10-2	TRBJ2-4	CASSPDRNIQYF	TGCGCCAGCAGCCCCGACAGAAACATTCAGTACTTC
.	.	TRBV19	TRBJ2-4	CASTASGLYGAKNIQYF	TGTGCCAGTACTGCCAGCGGACTCTACGGAGCCAAAAACATTCAGTACTTC
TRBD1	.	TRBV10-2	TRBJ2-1	CASSERRQGAYNEQFF	TGCGCCAGCAGTGAACGAAGACAGGGGGCCTACAATGAGCAGTTCTTC
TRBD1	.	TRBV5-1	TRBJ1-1	CASSLVAGGSTEAFF	TGCGCCAGCAGCTTGGTGGCAGGGGGCAGTACTGAAGCTTTCTTT
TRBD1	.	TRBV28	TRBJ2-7	CASSSGQNYEQYF	TGTGCCAGCAGTTCGGGACAGAACTACGAGCAGTACTTC
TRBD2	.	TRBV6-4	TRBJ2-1	CASSETGTIYNEQFF	TGTGCCAGCAGTGAGACCGGGACTATCTACAATGAGCAGTTCTTC
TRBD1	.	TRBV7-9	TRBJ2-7	CASSLQGAYEQYF	TGTGCCAGCAGCTTACAGGGGGCCTACGAGCAGTACTTC
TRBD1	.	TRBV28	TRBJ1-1	CASSVPQGYTEAFF	TGTGCCAGCAGTGTCCCACAGGGGTACACTGAAGCTTTCTTT
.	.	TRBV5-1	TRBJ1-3	CASSHELTGGIYF	TGCGCCAGCAGTCACGAGCTGACAGGTGGCATATATTTT
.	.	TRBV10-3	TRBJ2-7	CAISGEYEQYF	TGTGCCATCAGTGGGGAGTACGAGCAGTACTTC
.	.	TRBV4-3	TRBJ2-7	CASSQEYSGSSYEQYF	TGCGCCAGCAGCCAAGAGTATAGCGGCTCCTCCTACGAGCAGTACTTC
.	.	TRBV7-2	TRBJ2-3	CASSPPTDTQYF	TGTGCCAGCAGCCCCCCGACAGATACGCAGTATTTT
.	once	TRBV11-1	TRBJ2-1	CASSWHNEQFF	TGTGCCAGCAGCTGGCACAATGAGCAGTTCTTC
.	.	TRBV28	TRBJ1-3	CASSTGGSGNTIYF	TGTGCCAGCAGTACCGGTGGCTCTGGAAACACCATATATTTT
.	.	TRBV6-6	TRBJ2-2	CASRTLRGEGGELFF	TGTGCCAGCAGGACCCTCAGGGGAGAGGGCGGGGAGCTGTTTTTT
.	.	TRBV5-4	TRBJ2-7	CASSLARSGVYEQYF	TGTGCCAGCAGCTTGGCCAGGTCGGGGGTCTACGAGCAGTACTTC
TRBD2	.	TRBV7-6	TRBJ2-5	CASSLAMVRTSGSKTQYF	TGTGCCAGCAGCTTAGCGATGGTTCGGACTAGCGGGAGTAAGACCCAGTACTTC
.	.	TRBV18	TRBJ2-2	CASSPEGSNTGELFF	TGTGCCAGCTCACCGGAGGGGTCTAACACCGGGGAGCTGTTTTTT
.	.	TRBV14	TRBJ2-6	CASSYSSGANVLTF	TGTGCCAGCAGCTACAGCTCTGGGGCCAACGTCCTGACTTTC
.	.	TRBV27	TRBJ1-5	CASSLVFNQPQHF	TGTGCCAGCAGTCTCGTTTTTAATCAGCCCCAGCATTTT